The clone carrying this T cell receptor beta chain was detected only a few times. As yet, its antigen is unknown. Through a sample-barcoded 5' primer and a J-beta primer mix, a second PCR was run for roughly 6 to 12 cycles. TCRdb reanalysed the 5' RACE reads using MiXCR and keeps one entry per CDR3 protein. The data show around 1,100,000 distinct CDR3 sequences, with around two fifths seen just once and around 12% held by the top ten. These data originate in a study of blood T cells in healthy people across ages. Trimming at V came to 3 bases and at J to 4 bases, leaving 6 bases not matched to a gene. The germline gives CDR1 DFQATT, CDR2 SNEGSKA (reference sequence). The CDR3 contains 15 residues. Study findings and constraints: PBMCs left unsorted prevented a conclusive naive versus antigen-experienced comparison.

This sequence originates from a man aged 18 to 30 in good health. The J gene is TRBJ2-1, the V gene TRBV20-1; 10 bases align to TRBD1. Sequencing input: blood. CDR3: CSARAGTGDYNEQFF. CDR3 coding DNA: TGCAGTGCTAGGGCCGGGACAGGGGATTACAATGAGCAGTTCTTC.